This entry describes one TCR beta chain. Markers CD45RO/CCR7/CD25/CD127/CD95/CD27 served to sort CD4+ naive, central memory, regulatory and stem cell-like memory cells. Without exception, sorted populations had purity beyond 95%. Expressed TCRB transcripts were sequenced after all isolated RNA was converted to cDNA. Only in-frame clones appear in the TCRdb table, and some are missing; sequencing was by immunoSEQ multiplex PCR. The data hold about 290,000 clones, with about 7.8% observed a single time. Germline values: CDR1 GTSNPN, CDR2 SVGIG (reference sequence). With 7 bases clipped from V and 1 base from J, the junction kept 4 bases outside the gene matches. The length of the CDR3 is 14 residues. This entry is derived from a study of beta chain features in type 1 diabetes.

Source material: central memory CD4+ T cells from blood. The chain uses TRBV30 and TRBJ2-6, with 7 bases that match TRBD1. The TCR originated in a woman younger than 35 in good health. The DNA of the CDR3 is TGTGCCTCCAACAGGGGATCTGGGGCCAACGTCCTGACTTTC. Its protein is CASNRGSGANVLTF.